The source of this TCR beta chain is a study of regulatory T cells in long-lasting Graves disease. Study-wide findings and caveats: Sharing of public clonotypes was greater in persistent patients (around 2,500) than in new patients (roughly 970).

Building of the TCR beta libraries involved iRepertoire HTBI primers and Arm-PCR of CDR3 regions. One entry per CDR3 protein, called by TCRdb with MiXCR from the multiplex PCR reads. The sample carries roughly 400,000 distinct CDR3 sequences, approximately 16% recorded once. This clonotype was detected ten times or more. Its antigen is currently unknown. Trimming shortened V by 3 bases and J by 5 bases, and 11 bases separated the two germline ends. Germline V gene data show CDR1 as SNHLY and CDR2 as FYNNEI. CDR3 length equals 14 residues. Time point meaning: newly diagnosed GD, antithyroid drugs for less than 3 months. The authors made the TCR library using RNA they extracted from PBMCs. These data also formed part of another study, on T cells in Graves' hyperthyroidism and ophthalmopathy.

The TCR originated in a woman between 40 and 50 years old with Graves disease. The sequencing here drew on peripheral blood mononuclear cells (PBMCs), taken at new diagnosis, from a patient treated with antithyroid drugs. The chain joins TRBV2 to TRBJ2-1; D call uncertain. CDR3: CASSDLGGNNEQFF. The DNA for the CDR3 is TGTGCCAGCAGTGATTTGGGCGGAAACAATGAGCAGTTCTTC.